One TCR beta chain is described in this entry. Primers: 60 Vbeta forward and 13 Jbeta reverse. TCRdb's table, derived via immunoSEQ multiplex PCR, lists solely in-frame clones and lacks some. The sample holds about 34,000 clones. Among the donors, all were healthy bone marrow donors. The sample is drawn from a study of cytomegalovirus exposure and HLA in healthy donors. The sequencing input was PBMCs. This clonotype originated in a human donor in good health.

The CDR3, as DNA: TGTGCCAGCAGTTTCAGACAGGGTAGCAGCACAGATACGCAGTATTTT. Its protein is CASSFRQGSSTDTQYF. The chain is built from TRBV6-5 and TRBJ2-3; 7 nucleotides match TRBD1. Germline CDR1 is MNHEY and CDR2 is SVGAGI. The CDR3 extends over 16 amino acids. J gave up 0 bases and V 4 bases, and 7 bases lay outside the gene matches.